This TCR beta chain comes out of a study of T cells expressing NK-cell markers. Study in general: Underlying the TCR beta repertoires were sorted CD3+CD56+NKG2C+, CD3+CD56+NKG2C- and CD3+CD56-NKG2C+ T cells.

The germline V gene encodes CDR1 SGHRS and CDR2 YFSETQ. This CDR3 comprises 11 residues. Findings and limits, study-wide: CD8+ T cells in six or seven donors included dominant NKG2C+ clonotypes at roughly 1.0-8%.

Generation of TCR beta cDNA was performed by 5'RACE template switching incorporating UMIs. TCRdb reprocessed the 5' RACE reads, keeping one entry per CDR3 protein, no DNA. Recorded for this sample: about 150,000 distinct CDR3 sequences. Comments on this clonotype: The target antigen is unknown.

The sample consisted of blood T cells: a sorted CD56 or NKG2C T cell subset, CD4+ or CD8+ T cells, or bulk PBMC T cells (not recorded which). The sequence came from a woman aged 45 to 65 in good health. The chain is built from TRBV5-1 and TRBJ2-1; without DNA, the TCRdb call of TRBD1 cannot be checked. This CDR3 reads CASRDGTGTFF.